Shown below are 21 T cell receptor beta chains from a single sample sequenced in a study of T cell responses to AZD1222 COVID-19 vaccine. This table comes from immunoSEQ multiplex PCR, and its TCRdb copy is limited to in-frame clones, with some not included. The sample includes some 190,000 clones, about nine tenths of them seen just once. The sample consisted of peripheral blood, taken 28 days after the second AZD1222 dose. The receptors were gathered from an adult who received the AZD1222 COVID-19 vaccine.

J is TRBJ2-1 and V is TRBV5-1, with TRBD2 as a possible D gene (5 bases). Trimming pared 4 bases from V and 4 bases from J, leaving 15 bases between. The CDR3 spans 15 residues. CDR1 is SGHRS, CDR2 YFSETQ, per germline. The CDR3 DNA is TGCGCCAGCAGCCAAACCCCGGGGTTTTACAATGAGCAGTTCTTC. Protein: CASSQTPGFYNEQFF.

This clone was seen more than once but under ten times. The chain joins TRBV6-5 to TRBJ2-2; unclear D gene. The CDR3 runs 13 residues. V lost 2 bases and J 5 bases, leaving 6 bases between the germline ends. CDR1 MNHEY and CDR2 SVGAGI come from the germline V gene. This CDR3 is CASSYLTTGELFF. The CDR3 coding sequence is TGTGCCAGCAGTTACCTCACGACCGGGGAGCTGTTTTTT.

This chain uses TRBV2 with TRBJ2-7, with 10 bases identical to TRBD2. The germline V gene has CDR1 SNHLY and CDR2 FYNNEI. The CDR3 length is 14 residues. V lost 2 bases, J lost 6 bases, and 4 bases stayed unmatched. DNA for the CDR3: TGTGCCAGCAGTGAAAGCGGGAGGGCCGGCGAGCAGTACTTC. Protein: CASSESGRAGEQYF.

The genes are TRBV15 and TRBJ1-2, with D maybe TRBD1 (6 bases). CDR1 LNHNV and CDR2 YYDKDF come from the germline V gene (reference sequence). V was trimmed by 3 bases and J by 4 bases, leaving 21 bases between them. The CDR3 sequence is 17 residues long. CDR3: CATSRGSVGAGGYGYTF. The CDR3 bases are TGTGCCACCAGCAGGGGGAGCGTGGGGGCCGGTGGCTATGGCTACACCTTC.

CDR3 amino acids: CASSQGQGVGNTIYF. As DNA, the CDR3 is TGCGCCAGCAGCCAAGGACAGGGTGTAGGAAACACCATATATTTT. The chain couples TRBV5-1 to TRBJ1-3; 8 bases line up with TRBD1. This CDR3 contains 15 residues. V gave up 4 bases and J gave up 4 bases; unmatched junction bases: 7. Germline V lookup: CDR1 SGHRS, CDR2 YFSETQ. Full variable domain (outside the CDR3, taken from reference TRBV5-1 and TRBJ1-3): KAGVTQTPRYLIKTRGQQVTLSCSPISGHRSVSWYQQTPGQGLQFLFEYFSETQRNKGNFPGRFSGRQFSNSRSEMNVSTLELGDSALYLCASSQGQGVGNTIYFGEGSWLTVV.

This clone was recorded once. The rearrangement joins TRBV11-2 to TRBJ2-7; unclear D gene. With 2 bases removed from V and 1 base from J, the gap between germline ends came to 15 bases. The CDR3 is made up of 16 amino acids. Per germline, CDR1 SGHAT and CDR2 FQNNGV. CDR3 nucleotide sequence: TGTGCCAGCAGCTTATGGGCAGGACCGTTTTCCTACGAGCAGTACTTC. This codes for CASSLWAGPFSYEQYF.

This clone was seen a single time. V gene TRBV5-4 combines with J gene TRBJ2-7; TRBD1 aligns across 8 bases. From germline, CDR1 is SGHNT and CDR2 YYREEE (reference sequence). V was pared by 4 bases and J by 3 bases, with 6 bases of the junction left unmatched. The CDR3 sequence is 14 residues long. In DNA form, the CDR3 reads TGTGCCAGCAGCGGGACAGGCGGCGGCTACGAGCAGTACTTC. Translation: CASSGTGGGYEQYF.

The genes are TRBV3-1 (or the pseudogene TRBV3-2) and TRBJ1-5; a possible D gene is TRBD1 (5 bases). This CDR3 comprises 14 residues. V lost 2 bases and J lost 2, with 7 bases in between. The germline CDR1 and CDR2 sequences are LGHDT and YNNKEL (reference sequence). The CDR3 bases are TGTGCCAGCAGCCAATCGACAGGCAATCAGCCCCAGCATTTT. Amino acids: CASSQSTGNQPQHF.

The chain uses TRBV27 and TRBJ2-7; D ambiguous. This CDR3 region has 13 residues. CDR1 and CDR2 from the germline V gene are MNHEY and SMNVEV (reference sequence). V lost 0 bases to trimming and J lost 3 bases, with 6 bases between them. CDR3 nucleotide sequence: TGTGCCAGCAGTTTATCGGAGCGCTACGAGCAGTACTTC. Protein product: CASSLSERYEQYF.

DNA of the CDR3: TGTGCCACCAGTGATGCTGGACGGGGGACATATCAGCCCCAGCATTTT. Translation: CATSDAGRGTYQPQHF. The rearrangement uses TRBV24-1 and TRBJ1-5; D is possibly TRBD1 (6 bases). Germline CDR1 reads KGHDR; CDR2 reads SFDVKD. The CDR3 length is 16 residues. V was cut by 3 bases and J by 5 bases, with 16 bases left in between.

This chain joins TRBV6-5 and TRBJ2-7, with 9 bases fitting TRBD1. Per the germline V gene, CDR1 is MNHEY and CDR2 is SVGAGI. This CDR3 spans 15 amino acids. Trimming cost V 8 bases and J 4 bases; bases outside gene matches: 12. This chain's CDR3 is CASFGTGTLIYEQYF. Written as DNA, the CDR3 is TGTGCCAGCTTCGGGACAGGGACTCTGATATACGAGCAGTACTTC.

The V call is TRBV6-6, the J call TRBJ2-5; 7 bases fit TRBD1. The CDR3 is 16 residues long. Germline V CDR1 and CDR2: MNHNY, SVGAGI (reference sequence). Unmatched junction bases numbered 13, after V lost 4 bases and J lost 5 bases. CDR3 bases: TGTGCCAGCAGTTTCATACGGAGACAGGGCGGGGAGACCCAGTACTTC. Amino acid sequence: CASSFIRRQGGETQYF.

This chain links TRBV4-1 with TRBJ1-1; a weak D match, TRBD1 (5 bases). V lost 3 bases to trimming and J lost 0 bases, with 8 bases between them. Germline V lookup: CDR1 MGHRA, CDR2 YSYEKL. The CDR3 spans 14 residues. CDR3 bases: TGCGCCAGCAGCCAGTTCAGGGTGAACACTGAAGCTTTCTTT. Protein: CASSQFRVNTEAFF.

J is TRBJ1-6 and V is TRBV6-5, with unresolved D. The CDR3 contains 14 residues. The germline V gene encodes CDR1 MNHEY and CDR2 SVGAGI. V lost 11 bases and J 0 bases, leaving 11 bases between the germline ends. CDR3 sequence: CALSGFSYNSPLHF. The CDR3 DNA reads TGTGCCCTAAGCGGGTTCTCCTATAATTCACCCCTCCACTTT.

This clone was seen a handful of times. CDR3 DNA sequence: TGTGCCAGCAGTCCGGACAGGGGGCCGGTGAACACTGAAGCTTTCTTT. It translates to CASSPDRGPVNTEAFF. The chain joins TRBV28 to TRBJ1-1; 11 bases map to TRBD1. Germline V gives CDR1 MDHEN, CDR2 SYDVKM. The V and J ends lost 5 bases and 0 bases, in that order; junction bases with no gene match: 5. The CDR3 sequence is 16 residues long. The full variable domain, rest sourced from reference TRBV28 and TRBJ1-1, is DVKVTQSSRYLVKRTGEKVFLECVQDMDHENMFWYRQDPGLGLRLIYFSYDVKMKEKGDIPEGYSVSREKKERFSLILESASTNQTSMYLCASSPDRGPVNTEAFFGQGTRLTVV.

V usage is TRBV27 and J usage is TRBJ2-5; the match to TRBD1 covers 7 bases. The CDR3 consists of 12 residues. V shed 6 bases, J shed 2 bases, and the junction held 0 bases outside the gene matches. The germline gives CDR1 MNHEY, CDR2 SMNVEV (reference sequence). In DNA, the CDR3 is TGTGCCAGCAGCAGGGGGCAAGAGACCCAGTACTTC. Its protein is CASSRGQETQYF.

The CDR3 sequence is CASSLDPRDNYGYTF. DNA of the CDR3: TGTGCCAGCAGCTTAGATCCGCGGGATAACTATGGCTACACCTTC. The chain uses TRBV13 and TRBJ1-2; D not certain. Germline loops: CDR1 PRHDT, CDR2 FYEKMQ (reference sequence). Trimming stripped 1 base from V and 1 base from J, with 10 bases between. This CDR3 is 15 amino acids long.

V usage is TRBV5-1 and J usage is TRBJ2-3; the D call may be TRBD1 or TRBD2 (5 bases each). The CDR3 loop spans 16 amino acids. The germline CDR1 and CDR2 sequences are SGHRS and YFSETQ. Deletions cut 6 bases from V and 2 bases from J, with 19 bases between. CDR3 in amino acids: CASTPRGGLFTDTQYF. CDR3 in DNA: TGCGCCAGCACCCCTCGGGGCGGACTGTTCACAGATACGCAGTATTTT.

The chain uses TRBV19 and TRBJ2-2; 8 bases are shared with TRBD1. CDR1 is LNHDA and CDR2 is SQIVND in the germline V gene (reference sequence). The J segment lost 7 bases and the V segment lost 5 bases, leaving 0 bases of the junction unmatched. The CDR3 has 12 residues. CDR3 region: CASSDRGGELFF. CDR3 nucleotide sequence: TGTGCCAGTAGTGACAGGGGCGGGGAGCTGTTTTTT.

The V and J genes are TRBV19 and TRBJ2-1; 11 bases fit TRBD1. The CDR3 runs to 12 residues. V shed 8 bases and J 8 bases; nucleotides not matched to a gene: 2. Germline V gene data show CDR1 as LNHDA and CDR2 as SQIVND (reference sequence). CDR3 DNA sequence: TGTGCCAGTCGGACAGGGGGCTATGAGCAGTTCTTC. Its protein is CASRTGGYEQFF.

The V gene is TRBV20-1, the J gene TRBJ1-6; D is unclear. Trimming removed 3 bases from V and 9 bases from J, with 3 bases in between. CDR1 and CDR2 from the germline V gene are DFQATT and SNEGSKA (reference sequence). The CDR3 length is 10 residues. The CDR3 DNA sequence: TGCAGTGCTAGCCCTTCACCCCTCCACTTT. Its protein product is CSASPSPLHF.